Shown below are 21 T cell receptor beta chains from a single sample sequenced in a study of T cell responses to AZD1222 COVID-19 vaccine. Profiled with immunoSEQ multiplex PCR; TCRdb holds only in-frame clones, not every one. Seen here are 150,000 or so clones, more than 85% observed once, and the top ten hold around 1.2%. The sequencing here drew on peripheral blood, taken 28 days after the second AZD1222 dose. The receptors here all came from an adult who received the AZD1222 COVID-19 vaccine.

V and J are TRBV10-3 and TRBJ1-2; unclear D gene. Trimming removed 7 bases from V and 6 bases from J, with 15 bases in between. Germline CDR1 and CDR2: ENHRY and SYGVKD. The CDR3 runs 13 residues. The CDR3 loop is CAIKDGARDGYTF. Written as DNA, the CDR3 is TGTGCCATCAAGGACGGTGCGAGGGATGGCTACACCTTC.

The chain links TRBV4-2 to TRBJ1-6; possible D gene TRBD1, 5 bases. Germline loops: CDR1 LGHNA, CDR2 YNFKEQ. This CDR3 is 14 amino acids long. Trimming removed 7 bases at V and 13 bases at J, with 20 bases between. CDR3 sequence: CASTREATVPPLHF. The CDR3 bases are TGTGCCAGCACCAGGGAGGCAACCGTTCCGCCCCTCCACTTT.

The chain employs TRBV6-5 and TRBJ1-3; TRBD1 might be the D (6 bases). Germline V CDR1 and CDR2: MNHEY, SVGAGI. The CDR3 is 14 residues long. The V gene lost 6 bases and the J gene lost 0 bases, with 9 bases spanning the gap. The CDR3 region is CASSRTASGNTIYF. The CDR3 DNA follows: TGTGCCAGCAGCCGGACAGCCTCTGGAAACACCATATATTTT.

The rearrangement links TRBV3-1 (or the pseudogene TRBV3-2) to TRBJ1-6, with D perhaps matching TRBD1 (5 bases). The CDR3 has 16 residues. Trimming left V 0 bases short and J 10 bases short, with 16 bases between. Germline V gene data show CDR1 as LGHDT and CDR2 as YNNKEL (reference sequence). The CDR3 region has the DNA TGTGCCAGCAGCCAAGACCCCCCGGGGCGTGGATCACCCCTCCACTTT. Its protein product is CASSQDPPGRGSPLHF.

This chain's CDR3 is CASRPPGVSGGQPQHF. CDR3 coding DNA: TGTGCCAGTAGACCCCCGGGTGTGTCAGGAGGTCAGCCCCAGCATTTT. The J gene is TRBJ1-5, the V gene TRBV19; D unclear. This CDR3 spans 16 amino acids. Germline values: CDR1 LNHDA, CDR2 SQIVND (reference sequence). V lost 6 bases and J 6 bases, leaving 21 bases between the germline ends.

The table lists this clone with a count of one. V is TRBV5-4 and J is TRBJ1-2; D unresolved. The germline CDR1 and CDR2 sequences are SGHNT and YYREEE (reference sequence). This CDR3 comprises 13 residues. Trimming left V 0 bases short and J 6 bases short, with 9 bases between. CDR3 protein: CASSLGREDGYTF. The CDR3, as DNA: TGTGCCAGCAGCTTGGGCCGGGAGGATGGCTACACCTTC. Based on the CDR3 plus reference TRBV5-4 and TRBJ1-2, the full variable domain is ETGVTQSPTHLIKTRGQQVTLRCSSQSGHNTVSWYQQALGQGPQFIFQYYREEENGRGNFPPRFSGLQFPNYSSELNVNALELDDSALYLCASSLGREDGYTFGSGTRLTVV.

This clone was seen only a few times. J is TRBJ1-2 and V is TRBV28; tentatively, D is TRBD1 (5 bases). CDR3 size: 12 residues. From germline, CDR1 is MDHEN and CDR2 SYDVKM. Deletions cut 6 bases from V and 7 bases from J, with 12 bases between. Written as DNA, the CDR3 is TGTGCCAGCAGCCTGGGGGGTTTTGGCTACACCTTC. As protein: CASSLGGFGYTF.

This sequence joins TRBV19 and TRBJ1-1; possibly TRBD1 for D (6 bases). The CDR3 has 15 residues. CDR1 is LNHDA and CDR2 is SQIVND in the germline V gene (reference sequence). V was trimmed by 3 bases and J by 10 bases, leaving 21 bases between them. In DNA, the CDR3 is TGTGCCAGTAGTATCCGGGCACAGGGCTGGAGTGGAGCTTTCTTT. Translation: CASSIRAQGWSGAFF.

The V and J genes are TRBV27 and TRBJ1-3; D gene ambiguous. The V gene lost 6 bases and the J gene lost 1 base, with 7 bases spanning the gap. The CDR3 extends over 13 amino acids. Germline V gene data show CDR1 as MNHEY and CDR2 as SMNVEV (reference sequence). This chain's CDR3 is CASRSGSGNTIYF. For the CDR3, the DNA is TGTGCCAGCAGATCCGGGTCTGGAAACACCATATATTTT.

V is TRBV6-5 and J is TRBJ1-6, with D tentatively TRBD1 (5 bases). This CDR3 region has 15 residues. V lost 6 bases and J 9 bases, leaving 18 bases between the germline ends. The germline V gene has CDR1 MNHEY and CDR2 SVGAGI. The CDR3 bases are TGTGCCAGCAGCCCCAGGGCACAGTGGCCTTCACCCCTCCACTTT. Protein: CASSPRAQWPSPLHF.

This chain links TRBV7-3 with TRBJ1-1; 7 nucleotides agree with TRBD1. Per the germline V gene, CDR1 is SGHTA and CDR2 is FQGTGA. J gave up 0 bases and V 5 bases, and 15 bases lay outside the gene matches. The CDR3 totals 18 residues. DNA for the CDR3: TGTGCCAGCAGCCTATCGGTCGGGACAGAAATTATGAACACTGAAGCTTTCTTT. Amino acid sequence: CASSLSVGTEIMNTEAFF.

This chain joins TRBV7-2 and TRBJ1-6; 7 positions match TRBD1. Per germline, CDR1 SGHTA and CDR2 FQGNSA. The CDR3 contains 15 residues. V trimming: 5 bases; J trimming: 6 bases; junction bases outside the gene matches: 7. CDR3 sequence reads: CASSLIGDSNSPLHF. The CDR3 coding sequence is TGTGCCAGCAGCCTTATTGGGGACAGTAATTCACCCCTCCACTTT. The variable domain in full, with the rest retrieved from reference TRBV7-2 and TRBJ1-6, is GAGVSQSPSNKVTEKGKDVELRCDPISGHTALYWYRQSLGQGLEFLIYFQGNSAPDKSGLPSDRFSAERTGGSVSTLTIQRTQQEDSAVYLCASSLIGDSNSPLHFGNGTRLTVT.

The chain is built from TRBV7-9 and TRBJ2-1; 9 bases are shared with TRBD1. With 5 bases clipped from V and 4 bases from J, the junction kept 9 bases outside the gene matches. This CDR3 region has 16 residues. Germline-derived CDR1 and CDR2 are SEHNR and FQNEAQ (reference sequence). The CDR3 nucleotides read TGTGCCAGCAGCCGCATCCGGGACAGGGTTTACAATGAGCAGTTCTTC. Amino acid sequence: CASSRIRDRVYNEQFF.

This chain joins TRBV7-3 and TRBJ2-1; TRBD2 matches at 7 bases. The CDR3 consists of 17 residues. V was clipped by 1 base and J by 0 bases; unmatched bases: 6. The V gene's germline CDR1 is SGHTA and CDR2 FQGTGA. The CDR3 DNA reads as TGTGCCAGCAGCTTAATTTGGCGGGAGAGCTCCTACAATGAGCAGTTCTTC. It codes for CASSLIWRESSYNEQFF.

This rearrangement joins TRBV6-2 or TRBV6-3 to TRBJ1-1; TRBD1 might be the D (6 bases). The length of the CDR3 is 12 residues. CDR1 is MNHEY, CDR2 SVGEGT, per germline. Trimming stripped 5 bases from V and 11 bases from J, with 15 bases between. Written as DNA, the CDR3 is TGTGCCAGCAGTCAACTACACAGGGCGGCTTTCTTT. This gives the protein CASSQLHRAAFF.

This clone was recorded once. V usage is TRBV9 and J usage is TRBJ1-1; possibly TRBD1 for D (5 bases). The CDR3 is 14 amino acids. Germline V lookup: CDR1 SGDLS, CDR2 YYNGEE. Between the trimmed V and J ends, which lost 0 bases and 3 bases, there was a span of 9 bases. The CDR3 loop reads CASSVGRGDTEAFF. The CDR3 bases are TGTGCCAGCAGCGTAGGTCGAGGGGACACTGAAGCTTTCTTT. Full variable domain (missing parts from reference TRBV9 and TRBJ1-1): DSGVTQTPKHLITATGQRVTLRCSPRSGDLSVYWYQQSLDQGLQFLIQYYNGEERAKGNILERFSAQQFPDLHSELNLSSLELGDSALYFCASSVGRGDTEAFFGQGTRLTVV.

The chain uses TRBV9 and TRBJ1-6, with D uncertain. This CDR3 has 16 residues. The germline V gene encodes CDR1 SGDLS and CDR2 YYNGEE. Trimming stripped 0 bases from V and 0 bases from J, with 7 bases between. The DNA for the CDR3 is TGTGCCAGCAGCGTAGGGGTCAGCTCCTATAATTCACCCCTCCACTTT. This translates into CASSVGVSSYNSPLHF.

This chain connects TRBV18 to TRBJ1-6; weak D call: TRBD1 (5 bases). Looked up from germline, CDR1 is KGHSH and CDR2 is LQKENI. CDR3 length: 15 amino acids. The V end was cut by 3 bases, the J end by 6 bases, with 12 bases between. The CDR3 sequence: CASSPSGLGNSPLHF. In DNA form, the CDR3 reads TGTGCCAGCTCACCTTCAGGGTTGGGTAATTCACCCCTCCACTTT.

The J gene is TRBJ2-7, the V gene TRBV19; 7 nucleotides agree with TRBD1. The J segment lost 3 bases and the V segment lost 9 bases, leaving 5 bases of the junction unmatched. Germline assignment: CDR1 LNHDA and CDR2 SQIVND (reference sequence). This CDR3 contains 12 residues. This chain's CDR3 is CASQGVRYEQYF. Here the CDR3 DNA reads TGTGCCAGCCAGGGGGTACGCTACGAGCAGTACTTC.

This chain uses TRBV6-6 with TRBJ1-1; no clear D. This CDR3 comprises 14 residues. V gave up 8 bases and J gave up 1 base, with 14 bases separating them. CDR1 and CDR2 (germline): MNHNY, SVGAGI (reference sequence). The chain's CDR3 is CASVPIGRNTEAFF. The CDR3 DNA is TGTGCCAGCGTGCCTATAGGGAGGAACACTGAAGCTTTCTTT.

V gene TRBV9 combines with J gene TRBJ1-1; D might be TRBD1 (6 bases). Germline V gene sequence: CDR1 SGDLS, CDR2 YYNGEE. The V gene lost 0 bases and the J gene lost 6 bases, with 18 bases spanning the gap. The CDR3 sequence is 16 residues long. CDR3 DNA: TGTGCCAGCAGCGTAGACCTAGAGGGGGGAATCGCTGAAGCTTTCTTT. This gives the protein CASSVDLEGGIAEAFF.